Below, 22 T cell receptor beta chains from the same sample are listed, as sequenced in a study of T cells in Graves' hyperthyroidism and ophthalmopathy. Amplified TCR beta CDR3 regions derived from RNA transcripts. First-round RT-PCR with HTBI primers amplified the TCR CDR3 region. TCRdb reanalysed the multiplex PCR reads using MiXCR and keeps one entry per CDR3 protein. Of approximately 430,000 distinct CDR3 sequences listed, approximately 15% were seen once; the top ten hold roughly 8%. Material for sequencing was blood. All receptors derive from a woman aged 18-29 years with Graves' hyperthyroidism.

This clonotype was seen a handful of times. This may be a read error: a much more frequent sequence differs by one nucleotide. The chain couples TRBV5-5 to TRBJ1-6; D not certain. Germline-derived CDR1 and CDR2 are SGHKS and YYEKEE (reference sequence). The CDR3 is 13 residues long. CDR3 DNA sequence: TGTGCCAGCAGCTTGGAAAAACGTTCACCCCTCCGCTTT. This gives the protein CASSLEKRSPLRF.

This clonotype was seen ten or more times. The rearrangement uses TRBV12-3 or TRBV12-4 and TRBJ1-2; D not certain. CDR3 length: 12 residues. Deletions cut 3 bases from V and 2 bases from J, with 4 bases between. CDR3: CASSFGNYGYTF. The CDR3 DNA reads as TGTGCCAGCAGTTTCGGGAACTATGGCTACACCTTC.

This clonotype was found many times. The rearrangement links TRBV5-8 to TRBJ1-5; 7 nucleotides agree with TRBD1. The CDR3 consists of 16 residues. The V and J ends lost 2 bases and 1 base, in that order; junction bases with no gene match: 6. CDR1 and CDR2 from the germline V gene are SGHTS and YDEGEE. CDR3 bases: TGTGCCAGCAGCTTACAGGGGACAGCGAGCAATCAGCCCCAGCATTTT. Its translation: CASSLQGTASNQPQHF. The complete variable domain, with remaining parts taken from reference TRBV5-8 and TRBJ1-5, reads EAGVTQSPTHLIKTRGQQATLRCSPISGHTSVYWYQQALGLGLQFLLWYDEGEERNRGNFPPRFSGRQFPNYSSELNVNALELEDSALYLCASSLQGTASNQPQHFGDGTRLSIL.

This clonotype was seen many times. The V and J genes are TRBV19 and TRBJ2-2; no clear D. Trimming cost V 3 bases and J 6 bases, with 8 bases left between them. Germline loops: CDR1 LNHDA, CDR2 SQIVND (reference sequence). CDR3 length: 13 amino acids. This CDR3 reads CASSMVSPGELFF. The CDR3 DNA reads TGTGCCAGTAGTATGGTGAGCCCCGGGGAGCTGTTTTTT.

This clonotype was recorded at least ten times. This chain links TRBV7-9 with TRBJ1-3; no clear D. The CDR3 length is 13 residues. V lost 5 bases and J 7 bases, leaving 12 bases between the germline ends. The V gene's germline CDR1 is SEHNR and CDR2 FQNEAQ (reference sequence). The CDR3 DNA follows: TGTGCCAGCAGCCCCAAAGCGGGCAACACCATATATTTT. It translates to CASSPKAGNTIYF.

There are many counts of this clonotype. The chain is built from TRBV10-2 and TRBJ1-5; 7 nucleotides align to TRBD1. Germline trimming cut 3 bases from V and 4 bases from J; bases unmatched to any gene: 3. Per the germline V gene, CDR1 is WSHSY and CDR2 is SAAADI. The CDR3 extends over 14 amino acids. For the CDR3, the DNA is TGCGCCAGCAGTGAAGGGGGCCGGAATCAGCCCCAGCATTTT. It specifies CASSEGGRNQPQHF.

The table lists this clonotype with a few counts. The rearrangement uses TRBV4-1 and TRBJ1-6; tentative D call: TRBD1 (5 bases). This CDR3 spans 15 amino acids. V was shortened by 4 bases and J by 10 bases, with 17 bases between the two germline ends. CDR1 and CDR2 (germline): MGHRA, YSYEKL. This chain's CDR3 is CASSPGTDGGSPLHF. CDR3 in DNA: TGCGCCAGCAGCCCGGGGACGGATGGGGGATCACCCCTCCACTTT.

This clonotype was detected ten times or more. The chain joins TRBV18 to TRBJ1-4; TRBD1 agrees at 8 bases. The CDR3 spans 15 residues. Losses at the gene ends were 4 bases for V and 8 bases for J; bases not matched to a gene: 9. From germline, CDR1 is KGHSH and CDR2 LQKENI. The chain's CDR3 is CASSRGQAVEEKLFF. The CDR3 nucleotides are TGTGCCAGCTCACGGGGACAGGCGGTAGAGGAAAAACTGTTTTTT.

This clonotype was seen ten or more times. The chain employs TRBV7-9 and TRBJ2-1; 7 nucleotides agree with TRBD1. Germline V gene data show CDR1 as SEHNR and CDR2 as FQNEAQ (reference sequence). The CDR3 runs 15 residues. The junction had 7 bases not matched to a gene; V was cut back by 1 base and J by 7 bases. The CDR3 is CASSLDPDRVNEQFF. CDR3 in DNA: TGTGCCAGCAGCTTAGACCCTGACAGGGTGAATGAGCAGTTCTTC.

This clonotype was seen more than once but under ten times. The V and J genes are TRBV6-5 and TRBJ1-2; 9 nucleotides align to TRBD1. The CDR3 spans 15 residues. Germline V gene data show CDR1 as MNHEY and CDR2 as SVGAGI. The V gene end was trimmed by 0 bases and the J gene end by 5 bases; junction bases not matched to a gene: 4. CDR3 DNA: TGTGCCAGCAGTTACTCCGTGGGACAGGGTTATGGCTACACCTTC. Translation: CASSYSVGQGYGYTF.

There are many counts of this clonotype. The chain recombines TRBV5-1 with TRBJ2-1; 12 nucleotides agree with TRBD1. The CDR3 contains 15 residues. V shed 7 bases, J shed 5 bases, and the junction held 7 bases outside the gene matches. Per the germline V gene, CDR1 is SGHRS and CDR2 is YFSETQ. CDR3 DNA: TGCGCCAGCTATCGGGACAGGGGGCGCGACAATGAGCAGTTCTTC. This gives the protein CASYRDRGRDNEQFF.

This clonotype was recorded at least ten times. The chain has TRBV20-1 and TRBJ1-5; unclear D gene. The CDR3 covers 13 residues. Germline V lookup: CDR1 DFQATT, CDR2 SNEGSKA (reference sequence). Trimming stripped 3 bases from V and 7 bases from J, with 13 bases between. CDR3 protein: CSASLGRLQPQHF. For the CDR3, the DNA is TGCAGTGCTAGTTTGGGGAGATTACAGCCCCAGCATTTT.

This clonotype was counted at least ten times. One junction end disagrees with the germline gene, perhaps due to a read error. The CDR3: CASSQDPGLAGPEADTQYF. CDR3 sequence (DNA): TGTGCCAGCAGTCAAGACCCGGGACTAGCGGGGCCGGAGGCAGATACGCAGTATTTT. The gene calls are TRBV3-1 and TRBJ2-3; 13 nucleotides match TRBD2. This CDR3 has 19 amino acids. Germline CDR1 LGHDT, CDR2 YNNKEL (reference sequence).

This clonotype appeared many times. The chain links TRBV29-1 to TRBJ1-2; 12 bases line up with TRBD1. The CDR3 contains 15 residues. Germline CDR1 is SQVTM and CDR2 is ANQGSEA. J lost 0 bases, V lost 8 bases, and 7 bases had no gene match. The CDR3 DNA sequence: TGCAGCACCCGGGACAGGGGGCTTACTAACTATGGCTACACCTTC. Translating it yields CSTRDRGLTNYGYTF.

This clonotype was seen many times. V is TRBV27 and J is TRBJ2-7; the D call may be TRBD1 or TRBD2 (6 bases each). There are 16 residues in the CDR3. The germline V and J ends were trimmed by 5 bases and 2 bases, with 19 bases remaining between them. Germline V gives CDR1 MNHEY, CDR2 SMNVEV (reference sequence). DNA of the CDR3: TGTGCCAGCAGTGCTCGAAGTGGGGGCGGGGCCTACGAGCAGTACTTC. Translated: CASSARSGGGAYEQYF.

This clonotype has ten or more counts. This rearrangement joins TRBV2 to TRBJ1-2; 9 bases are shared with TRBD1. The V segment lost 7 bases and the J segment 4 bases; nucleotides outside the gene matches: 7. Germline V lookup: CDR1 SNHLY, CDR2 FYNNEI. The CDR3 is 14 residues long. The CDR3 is CASIRSGQGYGYTF. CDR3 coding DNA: TGTGCCAGCATCAGGTCGGGACAGGGCTATGGCTACACCTTC. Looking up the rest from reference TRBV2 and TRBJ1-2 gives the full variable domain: EPEVTQTPSHQVTQMGQEVILRCVPISNHLYFYWYRQILGQKVEFLVSFYNNEISEKSEIFDDQFSVERPDGSNFTLKIRSTKLEDSAMYFCASIRSGQGYGYTFGSGTRLTVV.

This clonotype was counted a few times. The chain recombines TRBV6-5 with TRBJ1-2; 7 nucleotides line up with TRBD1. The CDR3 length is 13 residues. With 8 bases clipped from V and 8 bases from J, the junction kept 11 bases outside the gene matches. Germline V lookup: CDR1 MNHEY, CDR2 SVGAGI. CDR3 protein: CASGQVLGRGYTF. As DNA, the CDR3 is TGTGCCAGCGGACAGGTTCTCGGTAGGGGCTACACCTTC.

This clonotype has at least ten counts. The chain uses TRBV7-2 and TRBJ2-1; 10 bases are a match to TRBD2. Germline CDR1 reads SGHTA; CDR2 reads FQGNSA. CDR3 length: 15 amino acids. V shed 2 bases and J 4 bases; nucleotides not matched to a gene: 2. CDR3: CASSLNSGRYNEQFF. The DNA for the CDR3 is TGTGCCAGCAGCTTAAATAGCGGGAGGTACAATGAGCAGTTCTTC.

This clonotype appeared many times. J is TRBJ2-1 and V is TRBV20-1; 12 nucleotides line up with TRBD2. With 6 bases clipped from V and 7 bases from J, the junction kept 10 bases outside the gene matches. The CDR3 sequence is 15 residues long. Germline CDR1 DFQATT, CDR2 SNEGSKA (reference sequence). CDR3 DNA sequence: TGCAGTGCCCCCCCCGGGACTAGCGGGTTTAATGAGCAGTTCTTC. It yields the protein CSAPPGTSGFNEQFF.

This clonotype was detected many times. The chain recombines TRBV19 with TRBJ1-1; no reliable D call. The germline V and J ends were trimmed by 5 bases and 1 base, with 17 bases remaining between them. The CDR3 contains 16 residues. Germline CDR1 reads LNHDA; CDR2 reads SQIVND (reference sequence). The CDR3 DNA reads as TGTGCCAGTAGTTTTCTCGGAGGTTTGCGGAACACTGAAGCTTTCTTT. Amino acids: CASSFLGGLRNTEAFF.

CDR3: CASSAQGASGEQYF. The CDR3 coding sequence is TGCGCCAGCAGCGCACAGGGGGCCAGCGGCGAGCAGTACTTC. The chain carries TRBV5-1 and TRBJ2-7, with 9 nucleotides matching TRBD1. The germline V gene has CDR1 SGHRS and CDR2 YFSETQ. The CDR3 runs 14 residues. The ends lost 4 bases at V and 6 bases at J; junction bases unmatched: 8.

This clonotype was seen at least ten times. The CDR3 protein is CASSPRQGWETQYF. The DNA of the CDR3 is TGTGCCAGCAGCCCACGACAGGGCTGGGAGACCCAGTACTTC. V gene TRBV7-8 combines with J gene TRBJ2-5, with 7 bases matching TRBD1. The CDR3 is 14 amino acids. Trimming at V came to 5 bases and at J to 5 bases, leaving 8 bases not matched to a gene. Germline V gene sequence: CDR1 SGHVS, CDR2 FQNEAQ.